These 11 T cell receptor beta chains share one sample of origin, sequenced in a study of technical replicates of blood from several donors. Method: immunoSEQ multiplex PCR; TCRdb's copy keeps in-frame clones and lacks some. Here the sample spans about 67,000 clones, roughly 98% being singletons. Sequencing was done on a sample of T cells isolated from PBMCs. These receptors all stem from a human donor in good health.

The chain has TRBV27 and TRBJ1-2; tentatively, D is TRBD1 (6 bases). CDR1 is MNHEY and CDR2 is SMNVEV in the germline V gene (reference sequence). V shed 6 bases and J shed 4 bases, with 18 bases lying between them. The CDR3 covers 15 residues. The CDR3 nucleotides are TGTGCCAGCAGAGCTGAGGCCAGGGGTGTCTATGGCTACACCTTC. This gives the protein CASRAEARGVYGYTF.

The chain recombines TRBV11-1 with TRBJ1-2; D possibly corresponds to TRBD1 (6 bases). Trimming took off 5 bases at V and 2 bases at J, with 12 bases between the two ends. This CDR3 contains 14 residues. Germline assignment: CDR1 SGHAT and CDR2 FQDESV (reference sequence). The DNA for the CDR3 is TGTGCCAGCAGCCCCATGGGGGCCAACTATGGCTACACCTTC. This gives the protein CASSPMGANYGYTF.

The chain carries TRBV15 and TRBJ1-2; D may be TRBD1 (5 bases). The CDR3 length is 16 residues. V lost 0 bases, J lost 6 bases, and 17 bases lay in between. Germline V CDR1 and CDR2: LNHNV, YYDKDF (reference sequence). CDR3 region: CATSRDYGQGIDGYTF. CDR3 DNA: TGTGCCACCAGCAGAGATTACGGACAAGGGATCGATGGCTACACCTTC.

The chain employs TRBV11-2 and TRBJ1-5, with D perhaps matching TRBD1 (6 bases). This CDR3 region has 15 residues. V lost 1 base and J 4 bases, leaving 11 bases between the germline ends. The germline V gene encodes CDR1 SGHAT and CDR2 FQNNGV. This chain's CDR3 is CASSLVSGANQPQHF. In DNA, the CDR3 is TGTGCCAGCAGCTTAGTGTCAGGGGCGAATCAGCCCCAGCATTTT.

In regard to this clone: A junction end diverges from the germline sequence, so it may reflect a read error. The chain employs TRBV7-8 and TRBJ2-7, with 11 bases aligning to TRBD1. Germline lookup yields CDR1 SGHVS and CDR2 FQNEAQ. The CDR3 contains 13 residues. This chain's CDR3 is CASSYGQGASYDF. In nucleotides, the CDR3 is TGTGCCAGCAGCTACGGACAGGGGGCGTCATACGACTTC. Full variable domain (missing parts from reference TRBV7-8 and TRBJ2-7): GAGVSQSPRYKVAKRGQDVALRCDPISGHVSLFWYQQALGQGPEFLTYFQNEAQLDKSGLPSDRFFAERPEGSVSTLKIQRTQQEDSAVYLCASSYGQGASYDFGPGTRLTVT.

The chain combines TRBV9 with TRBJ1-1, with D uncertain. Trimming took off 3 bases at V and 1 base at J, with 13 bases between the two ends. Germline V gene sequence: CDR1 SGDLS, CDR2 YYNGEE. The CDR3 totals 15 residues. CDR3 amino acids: CASSEVHGENTEAFF. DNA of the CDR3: TGTGCCAGCAGCGAGGTACATGGAGAGAACACTGAAGCTTTCTTT.

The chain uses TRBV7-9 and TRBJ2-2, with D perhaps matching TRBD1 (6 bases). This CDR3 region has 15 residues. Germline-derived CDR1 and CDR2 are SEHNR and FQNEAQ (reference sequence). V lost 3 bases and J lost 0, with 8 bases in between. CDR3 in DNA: TGTGCCAGCAGCTTTCGGGACACGAACACCGGGGAGCTGTTTTTT. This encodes CASSFRDTNTGELFF.

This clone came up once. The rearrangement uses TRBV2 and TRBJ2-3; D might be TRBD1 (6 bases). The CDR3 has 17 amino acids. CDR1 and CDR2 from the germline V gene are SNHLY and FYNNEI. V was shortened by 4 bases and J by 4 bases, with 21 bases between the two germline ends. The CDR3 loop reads CASSGGLGNWAADTQYF. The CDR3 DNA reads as TGTGCCAGCAGTGGGGGGCTGGGGAACTGGGCCGCAGATACGCAGTATTTT.

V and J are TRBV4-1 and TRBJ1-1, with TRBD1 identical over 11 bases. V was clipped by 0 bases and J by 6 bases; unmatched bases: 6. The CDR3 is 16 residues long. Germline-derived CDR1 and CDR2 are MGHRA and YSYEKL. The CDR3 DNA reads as TGCGCCAGCAGCCAAGATAGGGGACAGGGGGACCCTGAAGCTTTCTTT. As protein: CASSQDRGQGDPEAFF.

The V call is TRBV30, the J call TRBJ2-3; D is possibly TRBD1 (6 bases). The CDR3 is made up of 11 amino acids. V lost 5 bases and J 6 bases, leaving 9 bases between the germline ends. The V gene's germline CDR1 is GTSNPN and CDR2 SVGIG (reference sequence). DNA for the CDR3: TGTGCCTGGGCCCAGGGGGATACGCAGTATTTT. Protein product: CAWAQGDTQYF.

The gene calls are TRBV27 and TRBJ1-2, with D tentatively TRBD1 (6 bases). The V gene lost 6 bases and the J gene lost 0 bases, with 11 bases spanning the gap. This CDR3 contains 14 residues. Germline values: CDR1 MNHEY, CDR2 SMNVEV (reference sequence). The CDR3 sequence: CASRRTETNYGYTF. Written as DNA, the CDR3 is TGTGCCAGCAGGCGGACAGAGACTAACTATGGCTACACCTTC.